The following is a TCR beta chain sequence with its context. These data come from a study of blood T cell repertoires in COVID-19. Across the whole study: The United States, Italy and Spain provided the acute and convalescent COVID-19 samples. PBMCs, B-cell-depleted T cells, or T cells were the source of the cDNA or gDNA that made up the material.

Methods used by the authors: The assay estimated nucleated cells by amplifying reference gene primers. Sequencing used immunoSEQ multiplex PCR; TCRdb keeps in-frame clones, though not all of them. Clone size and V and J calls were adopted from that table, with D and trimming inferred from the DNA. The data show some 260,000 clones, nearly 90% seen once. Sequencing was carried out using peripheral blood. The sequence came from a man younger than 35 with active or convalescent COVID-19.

CDR3 amino acids: CASSLAGGEAFF. The CDR3 DNA is TGTGCCAGCAGCTTAGCCGGGGGTGAGGCTTTCTTT. This chain links TRBV7-2 with TRBJ1-1, with D maybe TRBD1 (5 bases). The V and J ends lost 0 bases and 11 bases respectively, with 10 bases between them. Germline CDR1 is SGHTA and CDR2 is FQGNSA. The CDR3 spans 12 residues.